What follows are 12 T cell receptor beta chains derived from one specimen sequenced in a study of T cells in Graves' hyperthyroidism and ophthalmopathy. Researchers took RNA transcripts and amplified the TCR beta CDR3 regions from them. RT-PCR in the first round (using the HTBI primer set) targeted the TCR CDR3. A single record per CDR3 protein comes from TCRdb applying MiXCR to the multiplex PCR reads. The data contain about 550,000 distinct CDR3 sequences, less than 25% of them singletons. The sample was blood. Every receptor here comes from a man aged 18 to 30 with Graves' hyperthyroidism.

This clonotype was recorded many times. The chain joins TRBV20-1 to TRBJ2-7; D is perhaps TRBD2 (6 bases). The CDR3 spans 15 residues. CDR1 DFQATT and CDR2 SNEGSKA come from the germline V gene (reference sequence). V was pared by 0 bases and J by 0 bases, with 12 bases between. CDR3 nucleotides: TGCAGTGCTAGAGATGCGGGGACGAGCTCCTACGAGCAGTACTTC. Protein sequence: CSARDAGTSSYEQYF.

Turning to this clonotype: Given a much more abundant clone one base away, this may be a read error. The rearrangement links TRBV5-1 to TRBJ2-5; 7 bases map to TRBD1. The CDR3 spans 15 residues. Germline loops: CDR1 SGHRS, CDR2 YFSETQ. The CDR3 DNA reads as TGCGCCAGCAGCTCGACGACAGGGATTCAAGAGACCCGGTACTTC. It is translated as CASSSTTGIQETRYF.

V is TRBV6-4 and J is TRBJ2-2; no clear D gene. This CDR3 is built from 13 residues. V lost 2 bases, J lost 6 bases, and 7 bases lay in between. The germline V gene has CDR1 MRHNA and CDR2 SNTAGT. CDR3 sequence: CASSDLGAGELFF. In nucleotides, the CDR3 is TGTGCCAGCAGTGACCTGGGTGCCGGGGAGCTGTTTTTT.

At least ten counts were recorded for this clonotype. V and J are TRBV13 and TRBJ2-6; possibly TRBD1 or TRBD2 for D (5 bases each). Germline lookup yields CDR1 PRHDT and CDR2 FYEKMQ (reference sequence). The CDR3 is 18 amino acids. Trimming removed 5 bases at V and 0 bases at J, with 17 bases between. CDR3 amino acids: CASSPPGTESSGANVLTF. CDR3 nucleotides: TGTGCCAGCAGCCCGCCGGGGACGGAGAGCTCTGGGGCCAACGTCCTGACTTTC.

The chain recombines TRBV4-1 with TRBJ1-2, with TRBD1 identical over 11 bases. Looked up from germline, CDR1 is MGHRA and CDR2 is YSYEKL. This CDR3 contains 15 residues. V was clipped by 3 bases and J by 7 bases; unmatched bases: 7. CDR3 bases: TGCGCCAGCAGCCAGGGTGGACAGGGGGCGCTTGGCTACACCTTC. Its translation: CASSQGGQGALGYTF.

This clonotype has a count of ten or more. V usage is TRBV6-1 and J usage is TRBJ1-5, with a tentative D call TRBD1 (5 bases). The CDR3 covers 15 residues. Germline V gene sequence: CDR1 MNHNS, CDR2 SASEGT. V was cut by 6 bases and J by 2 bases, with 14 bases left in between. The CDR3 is CASRGPGEGNQPQHF. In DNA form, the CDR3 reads TGTGCCAGCAGGGGCCCGGGGGAAGGCAATCAGCCCCAGCATTTT.

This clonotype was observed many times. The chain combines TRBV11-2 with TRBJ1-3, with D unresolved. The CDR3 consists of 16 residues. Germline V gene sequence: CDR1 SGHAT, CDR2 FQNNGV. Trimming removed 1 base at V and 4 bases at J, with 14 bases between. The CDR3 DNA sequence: TGTGCCAGCAGCTTAGGAGGTCCCGGGATCGGAAACACCATATATTTT. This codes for CASSLGGPGIGNTIYF.

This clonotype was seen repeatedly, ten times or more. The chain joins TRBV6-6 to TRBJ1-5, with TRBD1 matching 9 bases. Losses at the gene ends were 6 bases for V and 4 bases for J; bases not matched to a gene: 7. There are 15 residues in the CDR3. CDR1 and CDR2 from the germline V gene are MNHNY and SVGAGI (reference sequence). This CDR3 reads CASSRRTGENQPQHF. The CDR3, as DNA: TGTGCCAGCAGCAGAAGGACAGGGGAGAATCAGCCCCAGCATTTT.

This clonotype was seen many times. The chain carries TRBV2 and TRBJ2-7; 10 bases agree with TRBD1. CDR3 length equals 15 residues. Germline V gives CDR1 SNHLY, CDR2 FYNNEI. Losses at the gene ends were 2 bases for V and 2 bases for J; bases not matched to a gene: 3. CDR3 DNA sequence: TGTGCCAGCAGTGAACGGACAGGGGGAACCTACGAGCAGTACTTC. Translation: CASSERTGGTYEQYF. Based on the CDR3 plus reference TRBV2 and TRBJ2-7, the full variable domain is EPEVTQTPSHQVTQMGQEVILRCVPISNHLYFYWYRQILGQKVEFLVSFYNNEISEKSEIFDDQFSVERPDGSNFTLKIRSTKLEDSAMYFCASSERTGGTYEQYFGPGTRLTVT.

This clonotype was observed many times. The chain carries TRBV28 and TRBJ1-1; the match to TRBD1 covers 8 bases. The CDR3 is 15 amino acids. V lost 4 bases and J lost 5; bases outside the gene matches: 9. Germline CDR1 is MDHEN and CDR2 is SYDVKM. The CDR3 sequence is CASSWSFRGRTEAFF. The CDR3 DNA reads TGTGCCAGCAGTTGGTCTTTCAGGGGGCGAACTGAAGCTTTCTTT. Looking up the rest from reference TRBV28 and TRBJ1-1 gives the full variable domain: DVKVTQSSRYLVKRTGEKVFLECVQDMDHENMFWYRQDPGLGLRLIYFSYDVKMKEKGDIPEGYSVSREKKERFSLILESASTNQTSMYLCASSWSFRGRTEAFFGQGTRLTVV.

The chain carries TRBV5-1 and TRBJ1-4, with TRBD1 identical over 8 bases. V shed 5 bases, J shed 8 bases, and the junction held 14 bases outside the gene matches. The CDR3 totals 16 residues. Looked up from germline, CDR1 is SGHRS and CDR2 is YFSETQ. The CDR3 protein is CASRPARQGRREKLFF. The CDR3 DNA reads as TGCGCCAGCAGACCCGCCCGACAGGGGAGGAGGGAAAAACTGTTTTTT.

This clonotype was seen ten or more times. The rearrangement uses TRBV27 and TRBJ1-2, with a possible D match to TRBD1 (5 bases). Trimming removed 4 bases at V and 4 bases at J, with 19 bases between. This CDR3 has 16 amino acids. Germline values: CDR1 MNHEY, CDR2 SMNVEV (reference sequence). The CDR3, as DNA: TGTGCCAGCAGTTCTATCGGGCAGGGAAGTAGCTATGGCTACACCTTC. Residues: CASSSIGQGSSYGYTF.